One and the same sample provided the 20 T cell receptor beta chains below, sequenced in a study of T cell responses to AZD1222 COVID-19 vaccine. Libraries were prepared by immunoSEQ multiplex PCR; TCRdb keeps only in-frame clonotypes and omits some of them. In the table there are about 130,000 clones, roughly 93% of which are singletons. Here the sequenced sample was peripheral blood, taken 28 days after the second AZD1222 dose. All receptors come from an adult who received the AZD1222 COVID-19 vaccine.

The chain combines TRBV7-8 with TRBJ1-5, with D uncertain. The CDR3 is 15 amino acids. CDR1 is SGHVS, CDR2 FQNEAQ, per germline. V shed 1 base and J shed 1 base, with 8 bases lying between them. CDR3 sequence reads: CASSLELLSNQPQHF. DNA for the CDR3: TGTGCCAGCAGCTTAGAACTTTTAAGCAATCAGCCCCAGCATTTT.

The table lists this clone with a count of one. The V gene is TRBV6-6, the J gene TRBJ2-1, with 7 bases aligning to TRBD2. CDR1 and CDR2 from the germline V gene are MNHNY and SVGAGI (reference sequence). This CDR3 region has 15 residues. Losses at the gene ends were 2 bases for V and 5 bases for J; bases not matched to a gene: 6. CDR3 amino acids: CASSYVAGVDNEQFF. The CDR3 region has the DNA TGTGCCAGCAGTTACGTGGCGGGGGTGGACAATGAGCAGTTCTTC.

V and J are TRBV4-2 and TRBJ1-6; D unclear. This CDR3 comprises 13 residues. Trimming left V 0 bases short and J 10 bases short, with 7 bases between. The germline CDR1 and CDR2 sequences are LGHNA and YNFKEQ. Here the CDR3 DNA reads TGTGCCAGCAGCCAAGAGGCAGCCTCACCCCTCCACTTT. Translated: CASSQEAASPLHF.

The rearrangement links TRBV4-1 to TRBJ1-3, with D possibly being TRBD1 (5 bases). The germline gives CDR1 MGHRA, CDR2 YSYEKL. This CDR3 is built from 15 residues. V lost 5 bases, J lost 2 bases, and 13 bases lay in between. For the CDR3, the DNA is TGCGCCAGCAGCGCCCAGGGTGTAGCTGGAAACACCATATATTTT. This codes for CASSAQGVAGNTIYF.

V gene TRBV29-1 combines with J gene TRBJ1-1; 11 positions agree with TRBD1. Trimming at V came to 0 bases and at J to 11 bases, leaving 8 bases not matched to a gene. Per the germline V gene, CDR1 is SQVTM and CDR2 is ANQGSEA. The CDR3 spans 14 residues. CDR3 in DNA: TGCAGCGTTGAAGATAGAGGACAGGGGGCCTCGGCTTTCTTT. Translation gives CSVEDRGQGASAFF.

The chain couples TRBV25-1 to TRBJ1-4; D remains unclear. The CDR3 sequence is 12 residues long. The V end was cut by 4 bases, the J end by 7 bases, with 7 bases between. CDR1 is MGHDK, CDR2 SYGVNS, per germline. The CDR3 DNA sequence: TGTGCCAGCAGTGCCGGGTCTGAAAAACTGTTTTTT. Residues: CASSAGSEKLFF.

A word on this clone: Compared with germline, one end of the junction differs, possibly owing to a read error. The gene calls are TRBV5-8 and TRBJ1-5; 9 bases agree with TRBD1. This CDR3 region has 14 residues. Germline CDR1 SGHTS, CDR2 YDEGEE. CDR3 region: CASSSVPGQGRRVF. As DNA, the CDR3 is TGTGCCAGCAGCTCCGTCCCGGGACAGGGACGAAGAGTCTTT.

Of note for this clone: At one end, the junction sequence differs from germline, possibly due to a read error. This same CDR3 is encoded by further DNA sequences in the sample. The CDR3 nucleotides are TGTGCTAGCAGCTTAGCCGGAGGGGAGCTGTTTTTT. It codes for CASSLAGGELFF. This sequence joins TRBV7-7 and TRBJ2-2; D uncertain. Germline-derived CDR1 and CDR2 are SSHAT and FNYEAQ (reference sequence). This CDR3 has 12 amino acids.

The chain uses TRBV7-9 and TRBJ1-2, with 8 bases lining up with TRBD1. The V and J ends lost 5 bases and 2 bases, in that order; junction bases with no gene match: 7. The V gene's germline CDR1 is SEHNR and CDR2 FQNEAQ (reference sequence). The CDR3 has 15 residues. CDR3: CASSKTGEVNYGYTF. The CDR3 DNA follows: TGTGCCAGCAGCAAGACAGGGGAGGTCAACTATGGCTACACCTTC.

The V and J genes are TRBV5-1 and TRBJ1-3; TRBD1 matches 11 bases. The V segment lost 3 bases and the J segment 5 bases; nucleotides outside the gene matches: 4. CDR3 length: 15 residues. Germline-derived CDR1 and CDR2 are SGHRS and YFSETQ. CDR3 nucleotide sequence: TGCGCCAGCAGCTGGGGGACAGGGGGACGAAACACCATATATTTT. This encodes CASSWGTGGRNTIYF. The full variable domain, in which reference TRBV5-1 and TRBJ1-3 provide the parts outside the CDR3, is KAGVTQTPRYLIKTRGQQVTLSCSPISGHRSVSWYQQTPGQGLQFLFEYFSETQRNKGNFPGRFSGRQFSNSRSEMNVSTLELGDSALYLCASSWGTGGRNTIYFGEGSWLTVV.

V usage is TRBV6-5 and J usage is TRBJ1-1, with TRBD1 matching over 8 bases. The CDR3 spans 15 residues. V lost 2 bases to trimming and J lost 4 bases; unmatched junction nucleotides: 6. Germline V gene sequence: CDR1 MNHEY, CDR2 SVGAGI. CDR3 bases: TGTGCCAGCAGTTACGGCGGACAGGGAACCACTGAAGCTTTCTTT. As protein: CASSYGGQGTTEAFF.

The rearrangement uses TRBV28 and TRBJ1-4; D is undetermined. With 2 bases removed from V and 14 bases from J, the gap between germline ends came to 18 bases. CDR3 length: 14 amino acids. From germline, CDR1 is MDHEN and CDR2 SYDVKM. CDR3 sequence: CASSLATLDRYLFF. In DNA form, the CDR3 reads TGTGCCAGCAGTTTAGCTACTTTGGACCGGTATCTGTTTTTT.

This chain connects TRBV4-1 to TRBJ1-2; D is ambiguous. V gave up 6 bases and J gave up 2 bases, with 7 bases separating them. CDR1 and CDR2 (germline): MGHRA, YSYEKL. The CDR3 has 12 residues. CDR3 sequence: CASRGANYGYTF. Here the CDR3 DNA reads TGCGCCAGCAGGGGAGCGAACTATGGCTACACCTTC.

The chain couples TRBV10-3 to TRBJ1-5; TRBD1 matches 9 bases. This CDR3 has 13 amino acids. Per the germline V gene, CDR1 is ENHRY and CDR2 is SYGVKD. The ends lost 6 bases at V and 5 bases at J; junction bases unmatched: 2. The CDR3, as DNA: TGTGCCATCAGAAGGGACAGGGATCAGCCCCAGCATTTT. Its translation: CAIRRDRDQPQHF.

The chain joins TRBV6-4 to TRBJ1-4; TRBD1 is a possible D gene (5 bases). CDR3 length: 11 residues. Germline V lookup: CDR1 MRHNA, CDR2 SNTAGT. This CDR3 reads CARGVNEKLFF. DNA for the CDR3: TGTGCTAGAGGGGTAAACGAAAAACTGTTTTTT.

This chain joins TRBV18 and TRBJ1-1; 9 bases are a match to TRBD1. V shed 5 bases and J 6 bases; nucleotides not matched to a gene: 7. Germline V gene lookup returns CDR1 KGHSH and CDR2 LQKENI. This CDR3 region has 14 residues. The CDR3 DNA is TGTGCCAGCTCAGTGACAGGGGGGAGGGCTGAAGCTTTCTTT. It yields the protein CASSVTGGRAEAFF.

The V gene is TRBV5-6, the J gene TRBJ1-2; TRBD1 might be the D (5 bases). Germline CDR1 is SGHDT and CDR2 is YYEEEE. The V end lost 4 bases, the J end lost 6 bases, and 16 bases lay between the germline ends. The length of the CDR3 is 14 residues. CDR3 amino acids: CASSEEGNWDGYTF. The CDR3 DNA sequence: TGTGCCAGCAGCGAAGAGGGGAATTGGGATGGCTACACCTTC.

The chain links TRBV28 to TRBJ1-5; D ambiguous. V was trimmed by 2 bases and J by 6 bases, leaving 11 bases between them. In germline, CDR1 is MDHEN, CDR2 SYDVKM. CDR3 length equals 14 residues. CDR3 coding DNA: TGTGCCAGCAGTTTAATTGACTATACTCAGCCCCAGCATTTT. Translating it yields CASSLIDYTQPQHF.

The CDR3 is CASSNNERSGELFF. CDR3 nucleotide sequence: TGTGCCAGCAGCAACAACGAGAGGTCCGGGGAGCTGTTTTTT. This chain uses TRBV11-2 with TRBJ2-2; D is undetermined. V lost 5 bases, J lost 6 bases, and 13 bases lay in between. The germline CDR1 and CDR2 sequences are SGHAT and FQNNGV. This CDR3 has 14 residues.

The chain uses TRBV19 and TRBJ1-2, with D uncertain. Trimming took off 4 bases at V and 9 bases at J, with 12 bases between the two ends. This CDR3 has 12 amino acids. CDR1 is LNHDA, CDR2 SQIVND, per germline (reference sequence). CDR3 residues: CASSNPDGRYTF. For the CDR3, the DNA is TGTGCCAGTAGTAATCCGGACGGGCGCTACACCTTC.